This T cell receptor (beta chain) originates from a study of shared clonotypes between healthy human individuals. With regard to this clone: Its antigen remains unknown.

Study outcomes and limitations: Against clonotypes common to all four donors, non-shared ones had lower generation probabilities. Rarefaction exposed incomplete sorted-subset sequencing despite large depth. Only blood samples were collected, and tissue repertoires likely differ. Estimated richness values were generally larger in naive subsets than in memory subsets.

Produced via immunoSEQ multiplex PCR; TCRdb's table is partial and in-frame only. The data contain roughly 2.6 million clones, 90% to 95% of them seen just once; the ten biggest clones take up around 0.14%. With V trimmed by 3 bases and J by 6 bases, 7 bases remained unmatched. This CDR3 spans 16 amino acids. The germline CDR1 and CDR2 sequences are SGHNT and YYREEE (reference sequence). The clonotype comes from a man aged 18-30 years in good health. Material for sequencing was naive CD4+ T cells sorted from blood. Subset: CD45RA+ positively selected. The rearrangement joins TRBV5-4 to TRBJ2-2, with 11 bases lining up with TRBD1. The CDR3 nucleotides read TGTGCCAGCAGCTCACCGGGACAGGGGGGAGCCGGGGAGCTGTTTTTT. Protein sequence: CASSSPGQGGAGELFF.